This T cell receptor (beta chain) was found in a study of identical twins. Whole-study findings and limits: Out-of-frame alpha sequences common to twins were enriched for low generation probability. Beta out-of-frame sequences showed weaker excess sharing between twins.

Healthy Caucasians alone served as donors. This clonotype occurred a few times. Its antigen is as yet unknown. With template switching, a universal primer site was added, and the cDNA carried unique molecular identifiers. In TCRdb, the 5' RACE reads were re-called with MiXCR into one record per CDR3 protein. This repertoire shows hundreds of thousands of distinct CDR3 sequences, 11% to 15% found once; its top ten account for under 9.5%. V was trimmed by 5 bases and J by 4 bases, leaving 11 bases between them. The CDR3 extends over 13 amino acids. Germline V gene lookup returns CDR1 SGHTA and CDR2 FQGTGA.

This TCR derives from a woman between 18 and 30 years old in good health. The sample was memory (CD45RO+) T cells sorted from blood. The chain links TRBV7-3 to TRBJ1-2; a weak D match, TRBD1 (5 bases). The CDR3 loop is CASSIGTGYGYTF. The CDR3 DNA follows: TGTGCCAGCAGCATAGGGACTGGCTATGGCTACACCTTC.